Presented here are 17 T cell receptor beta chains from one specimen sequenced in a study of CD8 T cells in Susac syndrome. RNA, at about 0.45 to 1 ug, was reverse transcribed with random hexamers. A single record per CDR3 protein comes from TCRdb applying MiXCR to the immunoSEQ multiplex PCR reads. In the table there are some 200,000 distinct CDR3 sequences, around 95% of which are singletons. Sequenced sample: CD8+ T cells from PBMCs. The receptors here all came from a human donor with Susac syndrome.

The CDR3 nucleotides read TGTGCCTGGGACCAGGGACGGACTGAAGCTTTCTTT. This encodes CAWDQGRTEAFF. The chain uses TRBV30 and TRBJ1-1, with D tentatively TRBD1 (5 bases). CDR1 GTSNPN and CDR2 SVGIG come from the germline V gene (reference sequence). The V and J ends lost 5 bases and 5 bases respectively, with 12 bases between them. The length of the CDR3 is 12 residues.

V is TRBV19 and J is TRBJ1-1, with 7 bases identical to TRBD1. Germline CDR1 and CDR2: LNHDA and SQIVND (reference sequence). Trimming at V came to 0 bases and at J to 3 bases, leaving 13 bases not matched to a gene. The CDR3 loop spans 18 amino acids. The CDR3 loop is CASSIDNRGKTAYTEAFF. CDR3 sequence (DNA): TGTGCCAGTAGTATAGACAACAGGGGCAAGACAGCGTACACTGAAGCTTTCTTT.

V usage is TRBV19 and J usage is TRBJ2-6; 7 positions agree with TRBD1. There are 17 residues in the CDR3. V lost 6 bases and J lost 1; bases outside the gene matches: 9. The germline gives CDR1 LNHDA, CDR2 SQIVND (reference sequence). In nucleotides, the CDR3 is TGTGCCAGTAGAACGACAGGGTATGGGTCTGGGGCCAACGTCCTGACTTTC. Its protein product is CASRTTGYGSGANVLTF.

CDR3 in DNA: TGTGCCAGCAGCCGAACCGGTACAGGGGTGAACACTGAAGCTTTCTTT. This gives the protein CASSRTGTGVNTEAFF. This sequence joins TRBV12-3 or TRBV12-4 and TRBJ1-1; 7 bases align to TRBD1. The CDR3 is 16 residues long. Unmatched junction bases numbered 10, after V lost 6 bases and J lost 0 bases.

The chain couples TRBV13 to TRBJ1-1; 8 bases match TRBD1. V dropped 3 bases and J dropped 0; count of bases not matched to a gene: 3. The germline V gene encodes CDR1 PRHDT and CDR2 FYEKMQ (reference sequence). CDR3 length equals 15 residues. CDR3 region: CASSLTGAMNTEAFF. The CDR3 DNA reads TGTGCCAGCAGCTTGACAGGGGCCATGAACACTGAAGCTTTCTTT.

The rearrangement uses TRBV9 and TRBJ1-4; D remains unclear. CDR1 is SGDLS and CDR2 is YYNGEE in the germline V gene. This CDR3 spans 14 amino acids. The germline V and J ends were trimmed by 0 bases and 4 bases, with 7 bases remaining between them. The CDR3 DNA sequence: TGTGCCAGCAGCGTAGGGCACGGTAATGAAAAACTGTTTTTT. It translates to CASSVGHGNEKLFF.

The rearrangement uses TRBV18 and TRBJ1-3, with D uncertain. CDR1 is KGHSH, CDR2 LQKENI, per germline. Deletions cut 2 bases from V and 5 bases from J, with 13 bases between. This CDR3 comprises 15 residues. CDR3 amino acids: CASSPISGRRNTIYF. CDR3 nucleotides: TGTGCCAGCTCACCAATATCTGGGAGGAGAAACACCATATATTTT.

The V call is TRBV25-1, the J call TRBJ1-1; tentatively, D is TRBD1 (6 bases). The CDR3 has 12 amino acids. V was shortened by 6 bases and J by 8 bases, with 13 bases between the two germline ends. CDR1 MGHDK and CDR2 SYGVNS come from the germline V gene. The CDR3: CASRIPGAEAFF. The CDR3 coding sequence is TGTGCCAGCAGGATCCCGGGGGCAGAAGCTTTCTTT. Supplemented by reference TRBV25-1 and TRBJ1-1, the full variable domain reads EADIYQTPRYLVIGTGKKITLECSQTMGHDKMYWYQQDPGMELHLIHYSYGVNSTEKGDLSSESTVSRIRTEHFPLTLESARPSHTSQYLCASRIPGAEAFFGQGTRLTVV.

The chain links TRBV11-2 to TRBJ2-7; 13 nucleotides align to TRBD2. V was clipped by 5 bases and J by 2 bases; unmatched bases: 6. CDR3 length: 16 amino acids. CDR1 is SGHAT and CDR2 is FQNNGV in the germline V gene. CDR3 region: CASSGTGTSGTYEQYF. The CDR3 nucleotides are TGTGCCAGCAGCGGAACCGGGACTAGCGGGACCTACGAGCAGTACTTC.

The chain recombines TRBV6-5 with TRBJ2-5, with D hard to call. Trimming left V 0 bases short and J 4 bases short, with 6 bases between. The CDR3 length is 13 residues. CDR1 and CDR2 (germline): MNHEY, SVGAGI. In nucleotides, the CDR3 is TGTGCCAGCAGTTACTCGTTCGCAGAGACCCAGTACTTC. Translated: CASSYSFAETQYF.

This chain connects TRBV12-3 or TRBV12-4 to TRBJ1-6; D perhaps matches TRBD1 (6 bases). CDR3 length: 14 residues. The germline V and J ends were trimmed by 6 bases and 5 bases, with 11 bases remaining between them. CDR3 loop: CASSMTGNNSPLHF. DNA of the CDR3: TGTGCCAGCAGCATGACAGGAAATAATTCACCCCTCCACTTT.

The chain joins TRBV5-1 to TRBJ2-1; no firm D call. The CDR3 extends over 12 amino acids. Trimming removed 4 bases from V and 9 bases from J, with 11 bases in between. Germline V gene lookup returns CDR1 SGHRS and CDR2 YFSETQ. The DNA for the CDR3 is TGCGCCAGCAGCCTCGGGTGGGGTGAGCAGTTCTTC. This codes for CASSLGWGEQFF.

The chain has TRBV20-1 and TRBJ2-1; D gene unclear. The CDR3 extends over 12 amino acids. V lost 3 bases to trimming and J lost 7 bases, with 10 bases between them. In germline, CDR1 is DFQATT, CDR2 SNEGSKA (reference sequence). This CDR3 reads CSASYPHNEQFF. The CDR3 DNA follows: TGCAGTGCTAGCTACCCCCATAATGAGCAGTTCTTC.

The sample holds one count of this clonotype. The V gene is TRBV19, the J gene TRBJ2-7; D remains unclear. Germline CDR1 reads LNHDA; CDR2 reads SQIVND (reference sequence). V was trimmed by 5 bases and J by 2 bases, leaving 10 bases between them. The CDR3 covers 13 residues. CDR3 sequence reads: CASSFAGTYEQYF. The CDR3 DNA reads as TGTGCCAGTAGTTTTGCAGGAACCTACGAGCAGTACTTC.

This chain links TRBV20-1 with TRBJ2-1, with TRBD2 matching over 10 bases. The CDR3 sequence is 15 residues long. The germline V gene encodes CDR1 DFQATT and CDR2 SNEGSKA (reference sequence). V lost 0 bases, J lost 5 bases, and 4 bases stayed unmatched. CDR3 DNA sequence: TGCAGTGCTAGAGATGGACTAGCGGCTCACAATGAGCAGTTCTTC. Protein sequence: CSARDGLAAHNEQFF.

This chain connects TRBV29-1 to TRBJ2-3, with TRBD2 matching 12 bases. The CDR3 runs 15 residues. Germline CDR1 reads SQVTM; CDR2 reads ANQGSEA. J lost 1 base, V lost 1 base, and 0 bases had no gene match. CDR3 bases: TGCAGCGTTGAAGGGACTAGCGGGGGCACAGATACGCAGTATTTT. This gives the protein CSVEGTSGGTDTQYF.

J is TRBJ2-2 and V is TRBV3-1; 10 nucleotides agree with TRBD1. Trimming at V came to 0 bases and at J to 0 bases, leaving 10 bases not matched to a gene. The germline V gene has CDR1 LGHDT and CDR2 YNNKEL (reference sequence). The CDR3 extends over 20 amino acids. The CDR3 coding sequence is TGTGCCAGCAGCCAAGATCCGGGACAGGGGCCTCCAACGAACACCGGGGAGCTGTTTTTT. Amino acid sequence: CASSQDPGQGPPTNTGELFF. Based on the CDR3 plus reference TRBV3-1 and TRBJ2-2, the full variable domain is DTAVSQTPKYLVTQMGNDKSIKCEQNLGHDTMYWYKQDSKKFLKIMFSYNNKELIINETVPNRFSPKSPDKAHLNLHINSLELGDSAVYFCASSQDPGQGPPTNTGELFFGEGSRLTVL.